Here is one T cell receptor beta chain with its context. V lost 6 bases to trimming and J lost 5 bases, with 25 bases between them. This CDR3 is 17 amino acids long. The germline V gene encodes CDR1 SEHNR and CDR2 FQNEAQ (reference sequence). This sample was taken from a study of blood T cell repertoires in COVID-19. As for the study in general: PBMCs, B-cell-depleted T cells, or T cells were the source of the cDNA or gDNA that made up the material.

Two consecutive negative NP/OP PCR tests, clearance, or resolved symptoms defined Cohort 3 recovery. Clones were read by immunoSEQ multiplex PCR, and TCRdb kept only the in-frame ones, dropping some. Among approximately 300,000 clones listed, approximately 90% were seen once. The source material was PBMCs or T cells enriched from blood (not recorded which). The TCR originated in a woman aged 18-35 years who had recovered from COVID-19. The chain uses TRBV7-9 and TRBJ2-5; D perhaps matches TRBD2 (6 bases). The CDR3 here is CASSPRSPPAEGETQYF. In DNA, the CDR3 is TGTGCCAGCAGTCCCAGGAGTCCTCCCGCGGAGGGGGAGACCCAGTACTTC.